The next 26 T cell receptor beta chains were all read from a single sample in a study of blood T cell repertoires in COVID-19. Data came from immunoSEQ multiplex PCR; TCRdb stores just in-frame clones and leaves some out. The repertoire holds 150,000 or so clones, with approximately 85% as singletons. Material for sequencing was peripheral blood. Receptor source: a woman in her forties or fifties with COVID-19, enrolled during active disease.

As DNA, the CDR3 is TGTGCCAGCAGTGACGGGACAGGTCGTGGTTATGGCTACACCTTC. This translates into CASSDGTGRGYGYTF. J is TRBJ1-2 and V is TRBV6-1, with 8 bases identical to TRBD1. V trimming: 3 bases; J trimming: 5 bases; junction bases outside the gene matches: 8. Per the germline V gene, CDR1 is MNHNS and CDR2 is SASEGT. This CDR3 contains 15 residues.

The rearrangement links TRBV19 to TRBJ2-7, with 7 bases matching TRBD1. Germline lookup yields CDR1 LNHDA and CDR2 SQIVND (reference sequence). The CDR3 sequence is 14 residues long. V dropped 7 bases and J dropped 2; count of bases not matched to a gene: 8. As DNA, the CDR3 is TGTGCCAGTAAGACCGGGACAGAAACCTACGAGCAGTACTTC. It encodes CASKTGTETYEQYF.

The chain carries TRBV18 and TRBJ1-1; no clear D. CDR1 is KGHSH and CDR2 is LQKENI in the germline V gene. V was shortened by 5 bases and J by 3 bases, with 13 bases between the two germline ends. This CDR3 is built from 14 residues. The CDR3 bases are TGTGCCAGCTCATATAACAGAGCTGACACTGAAGCTTTCTTT. It translates to CASSYNRADTEAFF.

This clone has only a few counts. The J gene is TRBJ2-3, the V gene TRBV7-3; tentatively, D is TRBD1 (8 bases). The germline V gene has CDR1 SGHTA and CDR2 FQGTGA. The CDR3 covers 17 residues. Trimming took off 5 bases at V and 6 bases at J, with 24 bases between the two ends. Here the CDR3 DNA reads TGTGCCAGCAGCCCACAGGGGGGGCAGGGGGCTAGGGATACGCAGTATTTT. Amino acid sequence: CASSPQGGQGARDTQYF.

The gene calls are TRBV10-3 and TRBJ1-5; 7 nucleotides match TRBD1. Germline values: CDR1 ENHRY, CDR2 SYGVKD. V lost 0 bases and J lost 4; bases outside the gene matches: 6. The CDR3 is 16 amino acids. The CDR3 DNA is TGTGCCATCAGTGAGTCCCTCGGACAGGATAATCAGCCCCAGCATTTT. Translated: CAISESLGQDNQPQHF.

V and J are TRBV9 and TRBJ2-3, with a possible D match to TRBD2 (6 bases). Germline lookup yields CDR1 SGDLS and CDR2 YYNGEE. V gave up 3 bases and J gave up 0 bases, with 14 bases separating them. This CDR3 spans 16 amino acids. CDR3 coding DNA: TGTGCCAGCAGCGGGGGACTTTCCTCTAGCACAGATACGCAGTATTTT. Its protein product is CASSGGLSSSTDTQYF.

The J gene is TRBJ2-7, the V gene TRBV4-1; TRBD2 matches at 16 bases. Germline assignment: CDR1 MGHRA and CDR2 YSYEKL. Losses at the gene ends were 4 bases for V and 1 base for J; bases not matched to a gene: 7. This CDR3 has 18 residues. For the CDR3, the DNA is TGCGCCAGCAGCCCGGGGACTAGCGGGGGGGTTTTATCCTACGAGCAGTACTTC. This translates into CASSPGTSGGVLSYEQYF.

The V gene is TRBV7-3, the J gene TRBJ2-3, with a weak D call TRBD2 (6 bases). V lost 4 bases and J lost 5, with 13 bases in between. The CDR3 sequence is 14 residues long. Germline V gene lookup returns CDR1 SGHTA and CDR2 FQGTGA. The chain's CDR3 is CASSSGTYKDTQYF. CDR3 nucleotide sequence: TGTGCCAGCAGCTCCGGGACTTATAAAGATACGCAGTATTTT.

This clone was seen only a few times. The chain is built from TRBV10-2 and TRBJ2-1; TRBD2 aligns across 9 bases. The CDR3 runs 15 residues. V lost 3 bases and J lost 7; bases outside the gene matches: 7. CDR1 and CDR2 (germline): WSHSY, SAAADI. The CDR3 protein is CASSEWAGGRNEQFF. In nucleotides, the CDR3 is TGCGCCAGCAGTGAATGGGCGGGGGGGCGGAATGAGCAGTTCTTC.

This clone was counted only a few times. The chain uses TRBV7-9 and TRBJ1-5; tentatively, D is TRBD1 (5 bases). The germline V gene encodes CDR1 SEHNR and CDR2 FQNEAQ (reference sequence). V dropped 1 base and J dropped 7 bases, with 11 bases sitting between them. The CDR3 runs 14 residues. Here the CDR3 DNA reads TGTGCCAGCAGCTTAGGTGGGGCAGGGCAGCCCCAGCATTTT. This codes for CASSLGGAGQPQHF.

V is TRBV7-9 and J is TRBJ1-4; a possible D gene is TRBD1 (5 bases). CDR3 length: 16 residues. Per the germline V gene, CDR1 is SEHNR and CDR2 is FQNEAQ (reference sequence). The ends were cut back, 2 bases at V and 5 bases at J, with 15 bases in the middle. The chain's CDR3 is CASSLTGTTPNEKLFF. The CDR3 coding sequence is TGTGCCAGCAGCTTAACGGGGACTACACCCAATGAAAAACTGTTTTTT.

This chain joins TRBV4-1 and TRBJ1-2; the match to TRBD1 covers 7 bases. The CDR3 has 14 amino acids. Trimming removed 6 bases from V and 4 bases from J; junction bases left unmatched: 8. CDR1 is MGHRA and CDR2 is YSYEKL in the germline V gene. The CDR3 DNA is TGCGCCAGCAGGACCAATACAGGGGCCTATGGCTACACCTTC. Its translation: CASRTNTGAYGYTF.

The table lists this clone with many counts. The V call is TRBV2, the J call TRBJ2-3, with TRBD2 identical over 9 bases. This CDR3 has 15 residues. CDR1 and CDR2 (germline): SNHLY, FYNNEI. Trimming removed 1 base from V and 5 bases from J; junction bases left unmatched: 4. CDR3 DNA: TGTGCCAGCAGTGAAGAGCGGGGGGCTGGAGATACGCAGTATTTT. Translation gives CASSEERGAGDTQYF.

The chain couples TRBV11-2 to TRBJ1-2; perhaps TRBD1 as D (6 bases). The germline V and J ends were trimmed by 3 bases and 2 bases, with 25 bases remaining between them. This CDR3 is built from 19 residues. The germline V gene encodes CDR1 SGHAT and CDR2 FQNNGV. CDR3 amino acids: CASSFGLAGPGQNNYGYTF. In nucleotides, the CDR3 is TGTGCCAGCAGCTTCGGATTAGCCGGTCCGGGACAAAACAACTATGGCTACACCTTC. The variable domain in full, completed from reference TRBV11-2 and TRBJ1-2, reads EAGVAQSPRYKIIEKRQSVAFWCNPISGHATLYWYQQILGQGPKLLIQFQNNGVVDDSQLPKDRFSAERLKGVDSTLKIQPAKLEDSAVYLCASSFGLAGPGQNNYGYTFGSGTRLTVV.

The chain recombines TRBV5-1 with TRBJ2-1; perhaps TRBD1 as D (5 bases). Germline V gene lookup returns CDR1 SGHRS and CDR2 YFSETQ. The CDR3 consists of 17 residues. V was clipped by 2 bases and J by 5 bases, with 20 bases between them. The CDR3 sequence is CASSFNPTADLNNEQFF. CDR3 nucleotides: TGCGCCAGCAGCTTTAACCCGACAGCTGACCTAAACAATGAGCAGTTCTTC.

The chain couples TRBV3-1 (or the pseudogene TRBV3-2) to TRBJ2-1, with 8 bases matching TRBD1. This CDR3 region has 12 residues. Germline V gene data show CDR1 as LGHDT and CDR2 as YNNKEL (reference sequence). DNA for the CDR3: TGTGGGGCCGGGACAGGTCCCAATGAGCAGTTCTTC. It yields the protein CGAGTGPNEQFF.

The chain joins TRBV14 to TRBJ1-1; D is ambiguous. This CDR3 comprises 17 residues. Deletions cut 0 bases from V and 4 bases from J, with 18 bases between. The germline CDR1 and CDR2 sequences are SGHDN and FVKESK. Here the CDR3 DNA reads TGTGCCAGCAGCCAAGAGGGGAGACACAGTCGGACCACTGAAGCTTTCTTT. As protein: CASSQEGRHSRTTEAFF.

V usage is TRBV18 and J usage is TRBJ1-1; 7 bases fit TRBD1. This CDR3 has 13 amino acids. Unmatched junction bases numbered 5, after V lost 0 bases and J lost 10 bases. In germline, CDR1 is KGHSH, CDR2 LQKENI. CDR3 bases: TGTGCCAGCTCACCACCGCAGACAGGGCCAGCTTTCTTT. Translated, it gives CASSPPQTGPAFF.

The V call is TRBV7-9, the J call TRBJ2-7, with a tentative D call TRBD2 (5 bases). The CDR3 loop spans 15 amino acids. CDR1 SEHNR and CDR2 FQNEAQ come from the germline V gene (reference sequence). V was clipped by 3 bases and J by 2 bases, with 14 bases between them. In nucleotides, the CDR3 is TGTGCCAGCAGCTTCCTAAGCGGACCAACCTACGAGCAGTACTTC. Protein product: CASSFLSGPTYEQYF. The full variable domain, with the rest looked up from reference TRBV7-9 and TRBJ2-7, is DTGVSQNPRHKITKRGQNVTFRCDPISEHNRLYWYRQTLGQGPEFLTYFQNEAQLEKSRLLSDRFSAERPKGSFSTLEIQRTEQGDSAMYLCASSFLSGPTYEQYFGPGTRLTVT.

The chain is built from TRBV9 and TRBJ1-1, with D unresolved. Trimming left V 3 bases short and J 0 bases short, with 12 bases between. This CDR3 is built from 15 residues. Looked up from germline, CDR1 is SGDLS and CDR2 is YYNGEE. The CDR3 sequence is CASSGGPPVNTEAFF. In DNA, the CDR3 is TGTGCCAGCAGCGGAGGGCCCCCCGTGAACACTGAAGCTTTCTTT.

The V gene is TRBV27, the J gene TRBJ1-3, with a tentative D call TRBD1 (6 bases). The germline V and J ends were trimmed by 5 bases and 0 bases, with 17 bases remaining between them. CDR1 and CDR2 from the germline V gene are MNHEY and SMNVEV (reference sequence). The CDR3 consists of 17 residues. CDR3 sequence (DNA): TGTGCCAGCAGTCCGAACTCCGGGACACACTCTGGAAACACCATATATTTT. This sequence encodes CASSPNSGTHSGNTIYF.

The rearrangement uses TRBV19 and TRBJ2-5, with a possible D match to TRBD1 (6 bases). The ends were cut back, 5 bases at V and 5 bases at J, with 27 bases in the middle. Germline V CDR1 and CDR2: LNHDA, SQIVND (reference sequence). This CDR3 is 18 amino acids long. CDR3 residues: CASSAPIGTTTPGETQYF. CDR3 in DNA: TGTGCCAGTAGTGCGCCTATCGGGACAACTACCCCGGGGGAGACCCAGTACTTC.

This chain uses TRBV19 with TRBJ1-1; no firm D call. This CDR3 comprises 14 residues. Germline values: CDR1 LNHDA, CDR2 SQIVND (reference sequence). Trimming took off 1 base at V and 4 bases at J, with 10 bases between the two ends. The CDR3 DNA is TGTGCCAGTAGTATAGTTGCCCAGGCCACTGAAGCTTTCTTT. Protein: CASSIVAQATEAFF. The variable domain in full, completed from reference TRBV19 and TRBJ1-1, reads DGGITQSPKYLFRKEGQNVTLSCEQNLNHDAMYWYRQDPGQGLRLIYYSQIVNDFQKGDIAEGYSVSREKKESFPLTVTSAQKNPTAFYLCASSIVAQATEAFFGQGTRLTVV.

The chain links TRBV28 to TRBJ1-5; 10 bases fit TRBD1. The germline gives CDR1 MDHEN, CDR2 SYDVKM. This CDR3 region has 17 residues. The J segment lost 4 bases and the V segment lost 4 bases, leaving 10 bases of the junction unmatched. The CDR3 region is CASSSPQAGQGNQPQHF. The DNA for the CDR3 is TGTGCCAGCAGTTCCCCCCAGGCGGGACAGGGGAATCAGCCCCAGCATTTT. Based on the CDR3 plus reference TRBV28 and TRBJ1-5, the full variable domain is DVKVTQSSRYLVKRTGEKVFLECVQDMDHENMFWYRQDPGLGLRLIYFSYDVKMKEKGDIPEGYSVSREKKERFSLILESASTNQTSMYLCASSSPQAGQGNQPQHFGDGTRLSIL.

The gene calls are TRBV6-6 and TRBJ1-1; D gene uncertain. V was clipped by 7 bases and J by 4 bases, with 13 bases between them. This CDR3 has 13 residues. Per the germline V gene, CDR1 is MNHNY and CDR2 is SVGAGI (reference sequence). CDR3 in amino acids: CASTAGQSTEAFF. The CDR3 DNA is TGTGCCAGCACGGCGGGCCAGAGCACTGAAGCTTTCTTT.

The sample holds one count of this clone. The J gene is TRBJ1-5, the V gene TRBV5-6, with a tentative D call TRBD1 (5 bases). This CDR3 has 15 residues. The germline CDR1 and CDR2 sequences are SGHDT and YYEEEE. The germline V and J ends were trimmed by 0 bases and 3 bases, with 10 bases remaining between them. CDR3 region: CASSLAGVSNQPQHF. In nucleotides, the CDR3 is TGTGCCAGCAGCTTGGCGGGGGTTTCCAATCAGCCCCAGCATTTT.